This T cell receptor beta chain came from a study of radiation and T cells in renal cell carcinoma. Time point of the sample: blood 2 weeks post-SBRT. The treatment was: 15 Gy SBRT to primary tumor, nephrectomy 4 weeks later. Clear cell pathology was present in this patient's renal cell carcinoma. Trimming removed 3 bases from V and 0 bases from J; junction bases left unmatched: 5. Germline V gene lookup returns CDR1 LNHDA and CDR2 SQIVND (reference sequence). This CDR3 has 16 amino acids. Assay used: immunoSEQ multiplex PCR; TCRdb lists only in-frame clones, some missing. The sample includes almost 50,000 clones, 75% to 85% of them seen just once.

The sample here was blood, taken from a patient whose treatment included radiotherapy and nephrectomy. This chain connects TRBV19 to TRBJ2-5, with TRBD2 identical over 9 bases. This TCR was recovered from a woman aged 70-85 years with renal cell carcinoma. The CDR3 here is CASSILASGNQETQYF. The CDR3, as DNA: TGTGCCAGTAGTATTTTGGCTAGCGGGAACCAAGAGACCCAGTACTTC.